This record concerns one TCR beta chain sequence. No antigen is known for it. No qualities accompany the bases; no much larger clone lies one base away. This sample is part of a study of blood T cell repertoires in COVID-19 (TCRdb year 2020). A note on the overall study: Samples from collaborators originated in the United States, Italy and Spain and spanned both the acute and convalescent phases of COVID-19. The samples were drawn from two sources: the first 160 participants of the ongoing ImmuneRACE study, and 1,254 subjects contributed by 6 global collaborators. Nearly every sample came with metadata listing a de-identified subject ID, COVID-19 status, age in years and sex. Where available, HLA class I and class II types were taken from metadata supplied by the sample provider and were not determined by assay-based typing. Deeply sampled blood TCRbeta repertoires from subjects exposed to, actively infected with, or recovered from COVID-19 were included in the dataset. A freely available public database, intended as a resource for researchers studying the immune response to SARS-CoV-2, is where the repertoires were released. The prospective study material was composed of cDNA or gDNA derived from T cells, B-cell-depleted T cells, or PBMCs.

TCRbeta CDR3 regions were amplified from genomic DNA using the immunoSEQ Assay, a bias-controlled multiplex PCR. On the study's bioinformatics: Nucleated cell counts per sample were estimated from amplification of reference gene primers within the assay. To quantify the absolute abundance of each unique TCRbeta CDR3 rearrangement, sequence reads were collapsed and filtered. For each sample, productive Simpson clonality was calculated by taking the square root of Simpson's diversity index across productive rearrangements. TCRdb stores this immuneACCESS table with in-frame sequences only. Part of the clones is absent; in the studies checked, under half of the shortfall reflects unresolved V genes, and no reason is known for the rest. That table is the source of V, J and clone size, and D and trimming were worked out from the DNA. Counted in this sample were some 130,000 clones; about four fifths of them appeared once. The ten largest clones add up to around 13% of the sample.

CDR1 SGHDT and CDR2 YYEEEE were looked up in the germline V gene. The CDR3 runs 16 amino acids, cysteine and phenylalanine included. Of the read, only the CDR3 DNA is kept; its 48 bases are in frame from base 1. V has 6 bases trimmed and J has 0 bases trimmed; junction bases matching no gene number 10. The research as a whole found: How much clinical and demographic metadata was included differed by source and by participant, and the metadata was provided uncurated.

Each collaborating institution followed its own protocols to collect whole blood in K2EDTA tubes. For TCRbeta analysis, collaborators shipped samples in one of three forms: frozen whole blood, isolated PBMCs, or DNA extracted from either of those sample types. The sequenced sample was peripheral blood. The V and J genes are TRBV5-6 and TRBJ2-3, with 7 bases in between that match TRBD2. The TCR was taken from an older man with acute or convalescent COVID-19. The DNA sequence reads TGTGCCAGCACCCGCCGGGGGGTGGTTAGCACAGATACGCAGTATTTT. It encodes CASTRRGVVSTDTQYF.